This TCR beta chain was documented in a study of T cell responses to AZD1222 COVID-19 vaccine. The overall study: Researchers grouped second doses given at about 4 or about 12 weeks into one pool. Study outcomes and limitations: Spike-specific TCR breadth and depth were elevated following two AZD1222 doses. Clonal diversity may have been underestimated, and the donors were mostly white British, with more females than males. Just five or six AZD1222 recipients were seropositive at baseline.

Measured with immunoSEQ multiplex PCR; TCRdb has only the in-frame clones, and not every one. The sample yields tens of thousands of clones, more than 85% seen once. The CDR3 totals 17 residues. CDR1 is MDHEN, CDR2 SYDVKM, per germline. V shed 2 bases, J shed 4 bases, and the junction held 9 bases outside the gene matches. Details on this clone: Its antigen is not known.

This receptor was obtained from an adult in good health. Sequenced here: peripheral blood, sampled on day 0 of AZD1222 vaccination. The chain is built from TRBV28 and TRBJ2-5; 11 bases fit TRBD2. The CDR3 DNA sequence: TGTGCCAGCAGTTTAGTCGGAACTAGCGGGAGAAGAGAGACCCAGTACTTC. Amino acids: CASSLVGTSGRRETQYF.